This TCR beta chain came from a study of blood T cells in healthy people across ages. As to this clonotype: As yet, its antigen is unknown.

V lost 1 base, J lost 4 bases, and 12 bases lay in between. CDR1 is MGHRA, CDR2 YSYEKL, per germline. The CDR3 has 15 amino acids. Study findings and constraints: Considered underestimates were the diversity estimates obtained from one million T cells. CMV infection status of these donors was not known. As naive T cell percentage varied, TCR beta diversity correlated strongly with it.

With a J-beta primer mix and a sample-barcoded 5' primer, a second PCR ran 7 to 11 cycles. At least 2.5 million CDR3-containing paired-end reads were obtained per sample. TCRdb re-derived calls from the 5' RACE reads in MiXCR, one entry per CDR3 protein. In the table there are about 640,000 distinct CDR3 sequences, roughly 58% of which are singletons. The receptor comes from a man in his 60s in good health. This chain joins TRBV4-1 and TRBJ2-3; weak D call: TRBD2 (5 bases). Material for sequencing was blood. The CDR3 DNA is TGCGCCAGCAGCCAAGTGGGGTTGAGGGCAGATACGCAGTATTTT. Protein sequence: CASSQVGLRADTQYF.